These 23 T cell receptor beta chains were sequenced from one sample in a study of shared clonotypes between healthy human individuals (dated by TCRdb to 2018 to 2021). The method was the immunoSEQ multiplex PCR assay. TCRdb re-hosts the immuneACCESS table, in-frame sequences only. Its copies lack some clones; in the studies checked, an unresolved V gene accounts for under half of them, and the cause for the rest is not known. A total of around 88,000 clones appear in this sample, over 60% of them only once. The top ten clones comprise approximately 53% of the sample. Material: memory CD8+ T cells sorted from blood. Taken with the paper, the label for cell subset or site translates to: CD45RO+ cells pooled with CCR7-negative TemRA cells. The origin of the receptors is a man aged 25 to 40 in good health.

This clone was seen at least ten times. The V and J genes are TRBV2 and TRBJ2-7; a weak D match, TRBD1 (5 bases). Trimming pared 7 bases from V and 3 bases from J, leaving 10 bases between. The CDR3 runs 12 residues. The germline CDR1 and CDR2 sequences are SNHLY and FYNNEI. The CDR3 reads CASKGRGYEQYF. Here the CDR3 DNA reads TGTGCCAGCAAAGGAAGGGGCTACGAGCAGTACTTC. The complete variable domain, with remaining parts taken from reference TRBV2 and TRBJ2-7, reads EPEVTQTPSHQVTQMGQEVILRCVPISNHLYFYWYRQILGQKVEFLVSFYNNEISEKSEIFDDQFSVERPDGSNFTLKIRSTKLEDSAMYFCASKGRGYEQYFGPGTRLTVT.

As to this clone: At the DNA level, this CDR3 is encoded by other sequences in the same sample as well. The chain uses TRBV2 and TRBJ1-2, with D uncertain. CDR1 is SNHLY, CDR2 FYNNEI, per germline. The CDR3 has 13 residues. V was clipped by 3 bases and J by 0 bases, with 5 bases between them. The CDR3 here is CASSDTANYGYTF. For the CDR3, the DNA is TGTGCCAGCAGTGACACGGCTAACTATGGCTACACCTTC.

There are many counts of this clone. The gene calls are TRBV28 and TRBJ2-7, with 8 bases aligning to TRBD2. The V gene's germline CDR1 is MDHEN and CDR2 SYDVKM. Trimming removed 8 bases from V and 1 base from J; junction bases left unmatched: 4. The CDR3 has 13 amino acids. In DNA, the CDR3 is TGTGCCAGCGTTAGCGGGACTTCCTACGAGCAGTACTTC. This sequence encodes CASVSGTSYEQYF.

The rearrangement joins TRBV4-1 to TRBJ2-2; 7 bases fit TRBD2. V gave up 0 bases and J gave up 6 bases; unmatched junction bases: 7. This CDR3 is 16 amino acids long. Germline V gene sequence: CDR1 MGHRA, CDR2 YSYEKL. The CDR3 region has the DNA TGCGCCAGCAGCCAAGAACTAGCGTCACGAGCCGGGGAGCTGTTTTTT. It encodes CASSQELASRAGELFF.

The chain joins TRBV6-1 to TRBJ1-4; D is ambiguous. Germline V gene lookup returns CDR1 MNHNS and CDR2 SASEGT. Deletions cut 0 bases from V and 8 bases from J, with 10 bases between. CDR3 length: 14 amino acids. The CDR3 region has the DNA TGTGCCAGCAGTGAAGCCGGACGCTTGGAAAAACTGTTTTTT. This translates into CASSEAGRLEKLFF.

Turning to this clone: The same CDR3 can be traced to other DNA sequences in this sample. The J gene is TRBJ2-1, the V gene TRBV5-1; no clear D gene. The germline gives CDR1 SGHRS, CDR2 YFSETQ. Between the trimmed V and J ends, which lost 5 bases and 9 bases, there was a span of 18 bases. The CDR3 covers 14 residues. The CDR3 loop is CASRPDPSWGEQFF. CDR3 sequence (DNA): TGCGCCAGCAGGCCGGATCCGTCCTGGGGTGAGCAGTTCTTC.

This clone was detected ten times or more. The J gene is TRBJ2-7, the V gene TRBV5-6, with no clear D. This CDR3 region has 13 residues. V shed 5 bases and J shed 5 bases, with 14 bases lying between them. CDR1 and CDR2 from the germline V gene are SGHDT and YYEEEE. CDR3 nucleotide sequence: TGTGCCAGCAGGTGGTACAACGGGCACGAGCAGTACTTC. Translation: CASRWYNGHEQYF.

This clone was seen just once. J is TRBJ2-2 and V is TRBV5-4; the D gene is possibly TRBD1 (5 bases). The CDR3 totals 15 residues. Trimming left V 3 bases short and J 6 bases short, with 15 bases between. Germline-derived CDR1 and CDR2 are SGHNT and YYREEE (reference sequence). The CDR3 sequence is CASSSKGREPGELFF. DNA for the CDR3: TGTGCCAGCAGCTCAAAAGGCAGGGAACCCGGGGAGCTGTTTTTT. Drawing the rest from reference TRBV5-4 and TRBJ2-2, the complete variable domain is ETGVTQSPTHLIKTRGQQVTLRCSSQSGHNTVSWYQQALGQGPQFIFQYYREEENGRGNFPPRFSGLQFPNYSSELNVNALELDDSALYLCASSSKGREPGELFFGEGSRLTVL.

The rearrangement links TRBV11-2 to TRBJ2-1; weak D call: TRBD1 (5 bases). Trimming cost V 2 bases and J 4 bases, with 12 bases left between them. Germline V gives CDR1 SGHAT, CDR2 FQNNGV. CDR3 length: 15 amino acids. CDR3 bases: TGTGCCAGCAGCTTAAATATTGACAGTTACAATGAGCAGTTCTTC. The encoded protein is CASSLNIDSYNEQFF.

This sequence joins TRBV11-2 and TRBJ2-1; D gene uncertain. Germline V gives CDR1 SGHAT, CDR2 FQNNGV. The CDR3 consists of 12 residues. Trimming removed 5 bases from V and 4 bases from J, with 6 bases in between. The DNA of the CDR3 is TGTGCCAGCAGCGTCTCATACAATGAGCAGTTCTTC. This gives the protein CASSVSYNEQFF.

The J gene is TRBJ2-1, the V gene TRBV5-1; 7 bases fit TRBD2. This CDR3 comprises 14 residues. Trimming at V came to 5 bases and at J to 5 bases, leaving 7 bases not matched to a gene. Germline assignment: CDR1 SGHRS and CDR2 YFSETQ. CDR3 coding DNA: TGCGCCAGCAGAACAGCGGGATCGGACAATGAGCAGTTCTTC. It translates to CASRTAGSDNEQFF.

The chain couples TRBV6-1 to TRBJ2-7; 13 nucleotides agree with TRBD2. V lost 0 bases and J lost 0; bases outside the gene matches: 8. The CDR3 totals 19 residues. Germline CDR1 is MNHNS and CDR2 is SASEGT. Written as DNA, the CDR3 is TGTGCCAGCAGTGAAGCAGGGGAAGGGACTAGCGGGGCCTCCTACGAGCAGTACTTC. Protein product: CASSEAGEGTSGASYEQYF.

The chain recombines TRBV6-5 with TRBJ2-4; no reliable D call. Trimming left V 5 bases short and J 0 bases short, with 11 bases between. From germline, CDR1 is MNHEY and CDR2 SVGAGI. The CDR3 length is 15 residues. The CDR3 DNA is TGTGCCAGCAGTCCCGTCAGTGTAGCCAAAAACATTCAGTACTTC. Residues: CASSPVSVAKNIQYF.

V gene TRBV20-1 combines with J gene TRBJ2-5; no reliable D call. The CDR3 covers 11 residues. Trimming pared 5 bases from V and 0 bases from J, leaving 4 bases between. Per the germline V gene, CDR1 is DFQATT and CDR2 is SNEGSKA (reference sequence). The CDR3 region is CSAENQETQYF. CDR3 nucleotide sequence: TGCAGTGCTGAAAACCAAGAGACCCAGTACTTC.

The chain recombines TRBV29-1 with TRBJ1-1, with D maybe TRBD1 (6 bases). Germline V gene data show CDR1 as SQVTM and CDR2 as ANQGSEA. The V end lost 1 base, the J end lost 5 bases, and 17 bases lay between the germline ends. This CDR3 is built from 15 residues. This CDR3 is CSVEGDGGAWTEAFF. CDR3 bases: TGCAGCGTTGAAGGAGATGGGGGGGCTTGGACTGAAGCTTTCTTT.

This clone was seen just once. This sequence joins TRBV20-1 and TRBJ2-3; no firm D call. Between the trimmed V and J ends, which lost 7 bases and 0 bases, there was a span of 5 bases. The CDR3 has 11 amino acids. Germline V gene data show CDR1 as DFQATT and CDR2 as SNEGSKA (reference sequence). CDR3 amino acids: CSVRSTDTQYF. The CDR3 DNA is TGCAGTGTCCGTAGCACAGATACGCAGTATTTT.

This sequence joins TRBV29-1 and TRBJ2-1; D may correspond to TRBD1 or TRBD2 (5 bases each). The CDR3 covers 13 residues. The germline CDR1 and CDR2 sequences are SQVTM and ANQGSEA. The V gene lost 3 bases and the J gene lost 5 bases, with 11 bases spanning the gap. CDR3 protein: CSVEGPNDNEQFF. Here the CDR3 DNA reads TGCAGCGTTGAGGGACCTAACGACAATGAGCAGTTCTTC.

The rearrangement joins TRBV5-4 to TRBJ1-1, with 8 bases matching TRBD1. The length of the CDR3 is 15 residues. The V gene end was trimmed by 4 bases and the J gene end by 9 bases; junction bases not matched to a gene: 14. The germline gives CDR1 SGHNT, CDR2 YYREEE (reference sequence). The CDR3 sequence is CASSLADRELGQAFF. DNA for the CDR3: TGTGCCAGCAGCCTCGCGGACAGGGAGCTAGGACAAGCTTTCTTT.

This clone was counted once. The chain is built from TRBV27 and TRBJ1-2; no definite D call. Trimming took off 4 bases at V and 6 bases at J, with 18 bases between the two ends. The CDR3 covers 15 residues. The germline CDR1 and CDR2 sequences are MNHEY and SMNVEV (reference sequence). The DNA of the CDR3 is TGTGCCAGCAGTTCCCCGTATTTATATAGGGATGGCTACACCTTC. Protein: CASSSPYLYRDGYTF.

In this sample, this clone turned up a few times. The genes are TRBV15 and TRBJ1-5, with D uncertain. The germline V and J ends were trimmed by 5 bases and 9 bases, with 17 bases remaining between them. The CDR3 consists of 14 residues. Germline CDR1 and CDR2: LNHNV and YYDKDF (reference sequence). The CDR3: CATSYGPGWRPQHF. The CDR3 region has the DNA TGTGCCACCAGCTATGGACCGGGTTGGCGGCCCCAGCATTTT.

This clone was detected only a few times. The rearrangement joins TRBV27 to TRBJ2-1, with D hard to call. The CDR3 length is 12 residues. V was clipped by 2 bases and J by 6 bases, with 5 bases between them. Germline values: CDR1 MNHEY, CDR2 SMNVEV (reference sequence). The CDR3 DNA reads TGTGCCAGCAGTTTAGGCGTCAATGAGCAGTTCTTC. This translates into CASSLGVNEQFF.

The V call is TRBV4-3, the J call TRBJ1-4; D gene ambiguous. Trimming cost V 0 bases and J 0 bases, with 11 bases left between them. The CDR3 spans 17 residues. Germline values: CDR1 LGHNA, CDR2 YSLEER. The CDR3 loop is CASSQDIPRATNEKLFF. CDR3 in DNA: TGCGCCAGCAGCCAAGATATACCGCGAGCAACTAATGAAAAACTGTTTTTT.

Ten or more counts support this clone. The V call is TRBV11-2, the J call TRBJ2-1; no reliable D call. This CDR3 is 15 amino acids long. Germline V gives CDR1 SGHAT, CDR2 FQNNGV. The V and J ends lost 5 bases and 2 bases respectively, with 13 bases between them. In DNA form, the CDR3 reads TGTGCCAGCAGCCCGTCCTATGGACCCTACAATGAGCAGTTCTTC. Encoded protein: CASSPSYGPYNEQFF.